Following are 9 T cell receptor beta chains from one sample sequenced in a study of blood T cell repertoires in COVID-19. The method was immunoSEQ multiplex PCR; TCRdb's version includes in-frame clones alone and lacks a portion of them. The data hold fewer than 200,000 clones, with roughly 90% observed a single time. Input material: peripheral blood. The receptors here all came from a man between 18 and 35 years old with COVID-19, enrolled during active disease.

CDR3 coding DNA: TGTGCCAGCAGGTACGGACAGGGCTATGAGCAGTTCTTC. Encoded protein: CASRYGQGYEQFF. This rearrangement joins TRBV28 to TRBJ2-1, with 8 bases aligning to TRBD1. There are 13 residues in the CDR3. CDR1 is MDHEN, CDR2 SYDVKM, per germline. V shed 6 bases and J 8 bases; nucleotides not matched to a gene: 6.

The chain joins TRBV28 to TRBJ2-7, with D hard to call. CDR1 MDHEN and CDR2 SYDVKM come from the germline V gene. The CDR3 runs to 13 residues. V was pared by 2 bases and J by 0 bases, with 5 bases between. The CDR3, as DNA: TGTGCCAGCAGTTTAGGCACCTCCTACGAGCAGTACTTC. This gives the protein CASSLGTSYEQYF.

V gene TRBV11-2 combines with J gene TRBJ1-1; 8 positions match TRBD1. This CDR3 comprises 16 residues. Germline V gene data show CDR1 as SGHAT and CDR2 as FQNNGV. The junction had 8 bases not matched to a gene; V was cut back by 5 bases and J by 0 bases. This CDR3 reads CASSDPGRGLNTEAFF. For the CDR3, the DNA is TGTGCCAGCAGCGACCCCGGCAGGGGGCTGAACACTGAAGCTTTCTTT.

This rearrangement joins TRBV5-8 to TRBJ2-1, with D maybe TRBD1 (5 bases). V dropped 7 bases and J dropped 10 bases, with 15 bases sitting between them. This CDR3 is built from 12 residues. Germline CDR1 and CDR2: SGHTS and YDEGEE. The CDR3 here is CASSRQGKEQFF. CDR3 nucleotide sequence: TGTGCCAGCTCTAGGCAGGGCAAAGAGCAGTTCTTC. Combining the CDR3 with reference TRBV5-8 and TRBJ2-1 gives the whole variable domain EAGVTQSPTHLIKTRGQQATLRCSPISGHTSVYWYQQALGLGLQFLLWYDEGEERNRGNFPPRFSGRQFPNYSSELNVNALELEDSALYLCASSRQGKEQFFGPGTRLTVL.

The CDR3 loop is CAWSVRRGPTGELFF. The CDR3 DNA follows: TGTGCCTGGAGTGTCCGGCGGGGTCCCACCGGGGAGCTGTTTTTT. V usage is TRBV30 and J usage is TRBJ2-2; D is perhaps TRBD2 (6 bases). This CDR3 region has 15 residues. Germline CDR1 is GTSNPN and CDR2 is SVGIG (reference sequence). Deletions cut 0 bases from V and 4 bases from J, with 12 bases between.

V usage is TRBV27 and J usage is TRBJ2-5; TRBD2 matches 7 bases. The CDR3 has 15 amino acids. Trimming took 3 bases from V and 2 from J; bases not matched to a gene: 6. CDR1 and CDR2 from the germline V gene are MNHEY and SMNVEV (reference sequence). The DNA of the CDR3 is TGTGCCAGCAGTTTGGCTAGCGGTTATCAAGAGACCCAGTACTTC. It encodes CASSLASGYQETQYF.

This chain uses TRBV6-5 with TRBJ2-1; 8 positions match TRBD1. The V and J ends lost 7 bases and 9 bases, in that order; junction bases with no gene match: 8. This CDR3 contains 13 residues. Germline values: CDR1 MNHEY, CDR2 SVGAGI. In DNA form, the CDR3 reads TGTGCCAGCACCCGTGGACAGGGCAGTGAGCAGTTCTTC. Its translation is CASTRGQGSEQFF.

The chain links TRBV15 to TRBJ1-1; a weak D match, TRBD1 (5 bases). The V gene lost 5 bases and the J gene lost 4 bases, with 14 bases spanning the gap. From germline, CDR1 is LNHNV and CDR2 YYDKDF (reference sequence). CDR3 length: 14 residues. The CDR3 region is CATSAGRLGTEAFF. The CDR3 nucleotides read TGTGCCACCAGCGCGGGACGTCTCGGCACTGAAGCTTTCTTT.

The chain couples TRBV4-3 to TRBJ2-1; D is undetermined. CDR3 size: 15 residues. Germline lookup yields CDR1 LGHNA and CDR2 YSLEER. Trimming left V 2 bases short and J 2 bases short, with 10 bases between. The CDR3 DNA follows: TGCGCCAGCAGCCAATTAATTAAAACCTACAATGAGCAGTTCTTC. It translates to CASSQLIKTYNEQFF.